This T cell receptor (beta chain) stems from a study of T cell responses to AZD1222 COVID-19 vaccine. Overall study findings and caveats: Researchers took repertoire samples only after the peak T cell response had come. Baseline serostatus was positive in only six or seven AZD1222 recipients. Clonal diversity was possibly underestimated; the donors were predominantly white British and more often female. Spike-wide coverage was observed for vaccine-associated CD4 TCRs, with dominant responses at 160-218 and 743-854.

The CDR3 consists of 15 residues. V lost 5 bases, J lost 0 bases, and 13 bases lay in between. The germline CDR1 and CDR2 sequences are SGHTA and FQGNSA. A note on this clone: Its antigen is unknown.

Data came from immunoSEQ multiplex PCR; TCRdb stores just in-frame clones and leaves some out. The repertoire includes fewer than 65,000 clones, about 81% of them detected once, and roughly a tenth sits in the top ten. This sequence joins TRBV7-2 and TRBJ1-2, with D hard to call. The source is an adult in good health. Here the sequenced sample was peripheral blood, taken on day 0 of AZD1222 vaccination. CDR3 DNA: TGTGCCAGCAGCCCGACCGCCTTAACTAACTATGGCTACACCTTC. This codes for CASSPTALTNYGYTF.